A single sample is the source of the 19 T cell receptor beta chains below, sequenced in a study of T cells in Graves' hyperthyroidism and ophthalmopathy. Amplified regions were TCR beta CDR3 sequences from RNA transcripts. First-round RT-PCR of the TCR CDR3 relied on the HTBI primer set. TCRdb re-called the multiplex PCR reads with MiXCR, one entry per CDR3 protein. This repertoire shows about 560,000 distinct CDR3 sequences, approximately 16% found once; its top ten account for around a sixth. The sequenced sample consisted of blood. The receptors were gathered from a woman aged 18-29 years with Graves' hyperthyroidism.

The chain employs TRBV29-1 and TRBJ1-4; D might be TRBD1 (6 bases). The V gene lost 6 bases and the J gene lost 0 bases, with 11 bases spanning the gap. The CDR3 contains 14 residues. CDR1 SQVTM and CDR2 ANQGSEA come from the germline V gene. CDR3: CSVAGHSTNEKLFF. In DNA, the CDR3 is TGCAGCGTAGCGGGACATTCAACTAATGAAAAACTGTTTTTT. Looking up the rest from reference TRBV29-1 and TRBJ1-4 gives the full variable domain: SAVISQKPSRDICQRGTSLTIQCQVDSQVTMMFWYRQQPGQSLTLIATANQGSEATYESGFVIDKFPISRPNLTFSTLTVSNMSPEDSSIYLCSVAGHSTNEKLFFGSGTQLSVL.

This clonotype was seen at least ten times. The CDR3 loop reads CSARGTGEYEQYF. The CDR3 DNA follows: TGCAGTGCTAGAGGGACAGGGGAGTACGAGCAGTACTTC. This chain links TRBV20-1 with TRBJ2-7; 9 bases match TRBD1. The junction had 2 bases not matched to a gene; V was cut back by 1 base and J by 4 bases. Germline CDR1 DFQATT, CDR2 SNEGSKA (reference sequence). The CDR3 loop spans 13 amino acids.

This clonotype appeared many times. The chain couples TRBV5-6 to TRBJ2-1; D unresolved. CDR3 length equals 11 residues. CDR1 SGHDT and CDR2 YYEEEE come from the germline V gene. V lost 5 bases to trimming and J lost 4 bases, with 4 bases between them. CDR3 in amino acids: CASRRYNEQFF. The CDR3 bases are TGTGCCAGCAGGCGGTACAATGAGCAGTTCTTC.

The CDR3 sequence: CASSFLDQPQHF. In DNA form, the CDR3 reads TGTGCCAGCAGCTTCTTGGATCAGCCCCAGCATTTT. The genes are TRBV7-3 and TRBJ1-5; D uncertain. The CDR3 totals 12 residues. Trimming removed 3 bases at V and 5 bases at J, with 5 bases between. CDR1 and CDR2 from the germline V gene are SGHTA and FQGTGA. Filled out from reference TRBV7-3 and TRBJ1-5, the complete variable domain reads GAGVSQTPSNKVTEKGKYVELRCDPISGHTALYWYRQSLGQGPEFLIYFQGTGAADDSGLPNDRFFAVRPEGSVSTLKIQRTERGDSAVYLCASSFLDQPQHFGDGTRLSIL.

This clonotype came up many times. This chain uses TRBV28 with TRBJ1-2; possible D gene TRBD1, 5 bases. This CDR3 region has 12 residues. Germline V gene sequence: CDR1 MDHEN, CDR2 SYDVKM. Trimming pared 4 bases from V and 7 bases from J, leaving 10 bases between. The CDR3 region is CASSSPGLGYTF. The CDR3 region has the DNA TGTGCCAGCAGTTCCCCAGGGCTTGGCTACACCTTC.

In this sample, this clonotype turned up many times. The genes are TRBV6-1 and TRBJ2-1; D may be TRBD1 (6 bases). V was shortened by 6 bases and J by 6 bases, with 18 bases between the two germline ends. The CDR3 spans 15 residues. Germline CDR1 reads MNHNS; CDR2 reads SASEGT. The CDR3 reads CASSYQGPDTNEQFF. The CDR3, as DNA: TGTGCCAGCAGCTACCAGGGGCCGGATACCAATGAGCAGTTCTTC.

This clonotype came up many times. The chain has TRBV11-2 and TRBJ2-5, with 10 bases matching TRBD2. Germline V CDR1 and CDR2: SGHAT, FQNNGV. V was pared by 4 bases and J by 2 bases, with 7 bases of the junction left unmatched. This CDR3 is 16 amino acids long. The CDR3 DNA follows: TGTGCCAGCAGCTGGAGTAGCGGGGGGAGTCAAGAGACCCAGTACTTC. Encoded protein: CASSWSSGGSQETQYF.

With respect to this clonotype: Just one base apart from a much larger clone, this may be a read error. The V and J genes are TRBV10-3 and TRBJ2-7; a weak D match, TRBD1 (5 bases). The CDR3 loop spans 15 amino acids. Germline values: CDR1 ENHRY, CDR2 SYGVKD. Trimming stripped 4 bases from V and 4 bases from J, with 17 bases between. For the CDR3, the DNA is TGTGCCATCAGTGCCTGGACAAGGCTATCGTACGAGCAGTACTTC. Amino acids: CAISAWTRLSYEQYF.

The table lists this clonotype with a count of one. The rearrangement links TRBV19 to TRBJ2-1; 12 bases align to TRBD2. CDR1 is LNHDA, CDR2 SQIVND, per germline (reference sequence). V was clipped by 3 bases and J by 10 bases; unmatched bases: 4. The CDR3 is 14 residues long. The CDR3 loop reads CASSIASGRGEQFF. The CDR3 DNA reads as TGTGCCAGTAGTATCGCTAGCGGGAGGGGCGAGCAGTTCTTC.

The table lists this clonotype with a few counts. This rearrangement joins TRBV5-1 to TRBJ1-1, with D maybe TRBD1 (5 bases). The germline V and J ends were trimmed by 4 bases and 0 bases, with 16 bases remaining between them. The CDR3 is made up of 16 amino acids. Looked up from germline, CDR1 is SGHRS and CDR2 is YFSETQ. CDR3 residues: CASSPGFRGLNTEAFF. The CDR3, as DNA: TGCGCCAGCAGCCCCGGATTTAGGGGATTGAACACTGAAGCTTTCTTT.

Remarks on this clonotype: A read error may explain this, as a much larger clone is one base away. The conserved phenylalanine or tryptophan normally closing the CDR3 is absent here, so this likely arose from a read error. The V gene is TRBV10-3, the J gene TRBJ2-3; D is unclear. This CDR3 has 13 residues. CDR1 and CDR2 from the germline V gene are ENHRY and SYGVKD. The CDR3 coding sequence is TGTGCCATCCGTGAATCCTTCCCGAATACGCAGTATTCT. Translating it yields CAIRESFPNTQYS.

The chain is built from TRBV29-1 and TRBJ2-1, with D perhaps TRBD1 or TRBD2 (5 bases each). Germline lookup yields CDR1 SQVTM and CDR2 ANQGSEA. V was cut by 4 bases and J by 5 bases, with 18 bases left in between. The CDR3 runs to 15 residues. The CDR3 loop reads CSVGGWEIWNNEQFF. CDR3 DNA sequence: TGCAGCGTTGGGGGGTGGGAGATATGGAACAATGAGCAGTTCTTC.

As concerns this clonotype: At one end the junction does not follow the germline gene, possibly because of a read error. The gene calls are TRBV7-9 and TRBJ1-6; TRBD1 aligns across 8 bases. This CDR3 spans 15 amino acids. The V gene's germline CDR1 is SEHNR and CDR2 FQNEAQ (reference sequence). CDR3 residues: CASSPLQGAGSPRHF. Here the CDR3 DNA reads TGTGCCAGCAGCCCTTTGCAGGGGGCTGGGTCACCCCGCCACTTT.

The CDR3 nucleotides read TGTGCCAGCAGCCTCTTGGGCTTGGACAGGGGGACCGGAGACGAGCAGTACTTC. As protein: CASSLLGLDRGTGDEQYF. The V and J genes are TRBV11-2 and TRBJ2-7, with TRBD1 matching 10 bases. J was trimmed by 5 bases and V by 5 bases; bases with no gene match: 18. Germline values: CDR1 SGHAT, CDR2 FQNNGV. The CDR3 is 18 amino acids. The full variable domain, in which reference TRBV11-2 and TRBJ2-7 provide the parts outside the CDR3, is EAGVAQSPRYKIIEKRQSVAFWCNPISGHATLYWYQQILGQGPKLLIQFQNNGVVDDSQLPKDRFSAERLKGVDSTLKIQPAKLEDSAVYLCASSLLGLDRGTGDEQYFGPGTRLTVT.

This clonotype has at least ten counts. The genes are TRBV13 and TRBJ2-5; the D is unclear. The germline CDR1 and CDR2 sequences are PRHDT and FYEKMQ (reference sequence). CDR3 size: 14 residues. V dropped 2 bases and J dropped 2 bases, with 9 bases sitting between them. The CDR3 DNA is TGTGCCAGCAGCTTATTTGAAATGCAAGAGACCCAGTACTTC. The encoded protein is CASSLFEMQETQYF.

The chain is built from TRBV7-9 and TRBJ1-3, with D perhaps matching TRBD1 (6 bases). Trimming took off 6 bases at V and 0 bases at J, with 18 bases between the two ends. CDR3 length equals 17 residues. Germline loops: CDR1 SEHNR, CDR2 FQNEAQ (reference sequence). The CDR3 DNA reads TGTGCCAGCAGGCCCGTCGACAGGTCCCTCTCTGGAAACACCATATATTTT. It is translated as CASRPVDRSLSGNTIYF. Drawing the rest from reference TRBV7-9 and TRBJ1-3, the complete variable domain is DTGVSQNPRHKITKRGQNVTFRCDPISEHNRLYWYRQTLGQGPEFLTYFQNEAQLEKSRLLSDRFSAERPKGSFSTLEIQRTEQGDSAMYLCASRPVDRSLSGNTIYFGEGSWLTVV.

This clonotype was seen many times. The chain employs TRBV12-3 or TRBV12-4 and TRBJ2-1, with 10 nucleotides matching TRBD2. With 4 bases clipped from V and 8 bases from J, the junction kept 11 bases outside the gene matches. This CDR3 spans 16 amino acids. The CDR3 DNA is TGTGCCAGCAGTTCCCTACTAGCGGGGAAGAGGGATGAGCAGTTCTTC. Amino acid sequence: CASSSLLAGKRDEQFF.

This clonotype was seen repeatedly, ten times or more. The V call is TRBV3-1, the J call TRBJ2-5; no clear D. The CDR3 covers 15 residues. CDR1 is LGHDT and CDR2 is YNNKEL in the germline V gene (reference sequence). V was shortened by 1 base and J by 0 bases, with 9 bases between the two germline ends. CDR3 sequence reads: CASSQGATYQETQYF. The DNA for the CDR3 is TGTGCCAGCAGCCAAGGGGCCACGTACCAAGAGACCCAGTACTTC.

This clonotype occurred a few times. The chain carries TRBV12-3 or TRBV12-4 and TRBJ1-5; the D is unclear. This CDR3 is built from 12 residues. Trimming pared 8 bases from V and 7 bases from J, leaving 12 bases between. The CDR3 loop reads CASGPRRQPQHF. CDR3 DNA sequence: TGTGCCAGCGGGCCCCGGCGGCAGCCCCAGCATTTT.